Following are 12 T cell receptor beta chains from one sample sequenced in a study of T-cell memory formation after mild COVID-19 (dated by TCRdb to the early 2020s). The library was obtained by 5' RACE. Data came from an Illumina NovaSeq 6000. Clones were called with MiXCR by TCRdb after fastp trimmed the public reads at Q25, and only in-frame beta chains were retained. Identical CDR3 proteins give one entry, which carries the most common genes and DNA. The sample table shows 190,000 or so distinct CDR3 sequences, and over 9.5% are seen once. The ten largest clones take up approximately 2.8% of the sample. Sequencing was carried out using PBMCs or a T cell subset sorted from them (not recorded which). Receptors originate from a man younger than 30 who had mild COVID-19 (a few samples of this study predate the infection). The sample titles of this study are shuffled in the database, so cell type and time point are left out; the donor was told from shared clones.

The gene calls are TRBV12-3 or TRBV12-4 and TRBJ2-7; possible D gene TRBD2, 7 bases. Trimming shortened V by 3 bases and J by 6 bases, and 12 bases separated the two germline ends. The CDR3 covers 13 residues. The CDR3 DNA follows: TGTGCCAGCAGTTTTTTCCGGGGGGCCGAGCAGTACTTC. Translated, it gives CASSFFRGAEQYF.

The rearrangement links TRBV11-2 to TRBJ1-2, with a weak D call TRBD1 (5 bases). The germline V gene has CDR1 SGHAT and CDR2 FQNNGV. V was cut by 1 base and J by 4 bases, with 7 bases left in between. The CDR3 has 13 residues. In DNA form, the CDR3 reads TGTGCCAGCAGCTTAGTAAGGGGCTATGGCTACACCTTC. This sequence encodes CASSLVRGYGYTF.

This clonotype was seen more than once but under ten times. The chain combines TRBV5-1 with TRBJ1-2; TRBD1 agrees at 9 bases. The length of the CDR3 is 19 residues. The V gene's germline CDR1 is SGHRS and CDR2 YFSETQ. The J segment lost 0 bases and the V segment lost 0 bases, leaving 12 bases of the junction unmatched. The CDR3 sequence is CASSLDFRDRALSNYGYTF. Here the CDR3 DNA reads TGCGCCAGCAGCTTGGATTTTAGGGACAGGGCCCTTTCTAACTATGGCTACACCTTC. The full variable domain, its missing parts supplied by reference TRBV5-1 and TRBJ1-2, is KAGVTQTPRYLIKTRGQQVTLSCSPISGHRSVSWYQQTPGQGLQFLFEYFSETQRNKGNFPGRFSGRQFSNSRSEMNVSTLELGDSALYLCASSLDFRDRALSNYGYTFGSGTRLTVV.

V gene TRBV11-2 combines with J gene TRBJ2-7; 9 bases are a match to TRBD1. V lost 4 bases, J lost 6 bases, and 10 bases stayed unmatched. Germline-derived CDR1 and CDR2 are SGHAT and FQNNGV. This CDR3 region has 15 residues. The CDR3 loop reads CASSSYRDREPEQYF. The CDR3 nucleotides are TGTGCCAGCAGCTCGTACCGGGACAGGGAACCCGAGCAGTACTTC.

V and J are TRBV7-9 and TRBJ2-2; the match to TRBD1 covers 9 bases. The CDR3 is 14 amino acids. V shed 5 bases and J 3 bases; nucleotides not matched to a gene: 1. CDR1 is SEHNR, CDR2 FQNEAQ, per germline (reference sequence). DNA for the CDR3: TGTGCCAGCAGCAGGACAGGGGACACCGGGGAGCTGTTTTTT. Translating it yields CASSRTGDTGELFF.

The table lists this clonotype with many counts. The chain recombines TRBV2 with TRBJ1-5, with 8 bases matching TRBD1. This CDR3 region has 13 residues. Germline values: CDR1 SNHLY, CDR2 FYNNEI. After removal of 7 bases from V and 6 bases from J, the junction contained 5 bases not matched to a gene. The CDR3 DNA sequence: TGTGCCAGCACCTCGACAGGGGCTCAGCCCCAGCATTTT. It codes for CASTSTGAQPQHF. Full variable domain (remainder filled in from reference TRBV2 and TRBJ1-5): EPEVTQTPSHQVTQMGQEVILRCVPISNHLYFYWYRQILGQKVEFLVSFYNNEISEKSEIFDDQFSVERPDGSNFTLKIRSTKLEDSAMYFCASTSTGAQPQHFGDGTRLSIL.

This clonotype was counted a few times. This chain connects TRBV7-9 to TRBJ1-1; no reliable D call. The CDR3 has 13 residues. CDR1 SEHNR and CDR2 FQNEAQ come from the germline V gene (reference sequence). Trimming left V 0 bases short and J 3 bases short, with 5 bases between. As DNA, the CDR3 is TGTGCCAGCAGCTTAGCTAGCCACACTGAAGCTTTCTTT. As protein: CASSLASHTEAFF.

This clonotype showed up just a few times. This chain uses TRBV29-1 with TRBJ1-3; no clear D. The CDR3 runs 15 residues. Germline V lookup: CDR1 SQVTM, CDR2 ANQGSEA. Trimming took off 0 bases at V and 4 bases at J, with 13 bases between the two ends. The CDR3: CSVEDFRGAGNTIYF. CDR3 sequence (DNA): TGCAGCGTTGAAGATTTTCGAGGCGCGGGAAACACCATATATTTT.

V usage is TRBV6-6 and J usage is TRBJ2-7; D uncertain. The CDR3 is 14 residues long. Trimming cost V 6 bases and J 2 bases, with 14 bases left between them. Per germline, CDR1 MNHNY and CDR2 SVGAGI (reference sequence). The CDR3 sequence is CASRGWQAAYEQYV. The CDR3 DNA reads as TGTGCCAGCAGAGGGTGGCAGGCGGCCTACGAGCAGTACGTC.

This clonotype was seen at least ten times. The genes are TRBV5-1 and TRBJ2-5; 8 bases are shared with TRBD2. This CDR3 has 14 residues. V shed 0 bases, J shed 5 bases, and the junction held 3 bases outside the gene matches. Germline lookup yields CDR1 SGHRS and CDR2 YFSETQ. The CDR3 sequence: CASSLGLAFETQYF. The CDR3 nucleotides read TGCGCCAGCAGCTTGGGACTAGCGTTCGAGACCCAGTACTTC.

This clonotype was seen more than once but under ten times. The V gene is TRBV21-1, the J gene TRBJ2-7; TRBD2, the table's D call, was not compared with the DNA. TRBV21-1 is given as a pseudogene. This CDR3 contains 13 residues. CDR3 in amino acids: CASSKVAPLEQYV. The DNA of the CDR3 is TGTGCCAGCAGCAAAGTCGCTCCGCTCGAGCAGTACGTC.

The chain is built from TRBV4-1 and TRBJ2-3; 8 bases map to TRBD2. The CDR3 has 16 amino acids. CDR1 and CDR2 (germline): MGHRA, YSYEKL. Trimming cost V 4 bases and J 0 bases; bases outside gene matches: 6. The CDR3 loop reads CASSRNSGGSTDTQYF. Written as DNA, the CDR3 is TGCGCCAGCAGCCGGAACTCGGGGGGGAGCACAGATACGCAGTATTTT.